This entry describes one T cell receptor (beta chain). Its antigen is not known. This may be a read error: a much more frequent sequence differs by one nucleotide. Caucasian, healthy and from Russia, the donors were aged between 6 and 90. The sample belongs to a study of blood T cells in healthy people across ages. The study, taken as a whole, reports: The study found more naive CD4+ cells and higher diversity in long-lived than aged donors. Roughly linearly, TCR beta diversity per million T cells fell as age increased.

Germline V gene sequence: CDR1 SQVTM, CDR2 ANQGSEA. This CDR3 is built from 13 residues. With 7 bases removed from V and 0 bases from J, the gap between germline ends came to 12 bases. The second PCR ran about 6 to 12 cycles with a sample-barcoded 5' primer and J-beta primers. From each sample, at least 3 million paired-end reads containing CDR3 were obtained. TCRdb reanalysed the 5' RACE reads using MiXCR and keeps one entry per CDR3 protein. The data contain about 1,400,000 distinct CDR3 sequences, 42% of them singletons. The chain has TRBV29-1 and TRBJ1-1; D is uncertain. The clonotype was recovered from a woman aged 18 to 35 in good health. Sequencing was carried out using blood. CDR3: CSAAGRMNTEAFF. The CDR3 nucleotides read TGCAGCGCGGCTGGCAGGATGAACACTGAAGCTTTCTTT.